The 26 T cell receptor beta chains given below trace back to one sample, sequenced in a study of post-analysis software for immune sequencing data. Study results and limitations: TRBV5-6, TRBV5-1 and TRBV20-1 belonged to a set of a handful of TRBV segments that were more frequent in patients than controls.

Each TCR beta cDNA library carried unique molecular identifiers. Each CDR3 protein gets one entry after TCRdb re-called the PCR reads with MiXCR. The sample holds roughly 600,000 distinct CDR3 sequences, 44% seen once. These receptors have no known antigen. The sample comprised blood. All receptors come from a girl aged 10 to 17 with multiple sclerosis.

This clonotype was observed a few times. The chain carries TRBV29-1 and TRBJ2-1; 8 nucleotides match TRBD1. Germline lookup yields CDR1 SQVTM and CDR2 ANQGSEA. CDR3 length equals 16 residues. Germline trimming cut 3 bases from V and 1 base from J; bases unmatched to any gene: 8. The CDR3 sequence: CSVDPGQGNSYNEQFF. CDR3 DNA sequence: TGCAGCGTTGATCCCGGACAGGGCAATTCCTACAATGAGCAGTTCTTC.

The chain recombines TRBV6-2 or TRBV6-3 with TRBJ2-4, with D perhaps TRBD2 (5 bases). The J call may be mistaken, given a closer DNA end match to TRBJ2-5. The CDR3 spans 13 residues. In germline, CDR1 is MNHEY, CDR2 SVGEGT. CDR3 DNA sequence: TGTGCCAGCAGGATGGACTCCCAGGAGACCCAGTACTTC. Translated, it gives CASRMDSQETQYF.

The gene calls are TRBV7-2 and TRBJ1-2, with a weak D call TRBD1 (5 bases). Germline V gene sequence: CDR1 SGHTA, CDR2 FQGNSA. V lost 2 bases to trimming and J lost 8 bases, with 9 bases between them. This CDR3 spans 12 amino acids. This chain's CDR3 is CASSLRTTGYTF. In DNA form, the CDR3 reads TGTGCCAGCAGCTTAAGGACAACCGGCTACACCTTC.

This clonotype turned up a few times. The V and J genes are TRBV4-1 and TRBJ1-2; D ambiguous. CDR1 is MGHRA and CDR2 is YSYEKL in the germline V gene. CDR3 length equals 15 residues. Deletions cut 0 bases from V and 2 bases from J, with 10 bases between. CDR3 nucleotides: TGCGCCAGCAGCCAAGATCCGGGGATGAACTATGGCTACACCTTC. This encodes CASSQDPGMNYGYTF.

Notes on this clonotype: Sequence at one end of the junction differs from germline and may be a read error. The chain couples TRBV24-1 to TRBJ2-1; 13 bases map to TRBD2. The V gene's germline CDR1 is KGHDR and CDR2 SFDVKD. The length of the CDR3 is 16 residues. Here the CDR3 reads CAASDPGLAGPGEQFF. CDR3 nucleotides: TGTGCCGCCAGTGATCCGGGACTAGCGGGACCCGGTGAGCAGTTCTTC.

This clonotype was seen only once. At one boundary the junction diverges from the germline segment, which might be a read error. The chain combines TRBV29-1 with TRBJ2-1; 10 bases are a match to TRBD2. The germline V gene has CDR1 SQVTM and CDR2 ANQGSEA. The CDR3 sequence is 15 residues long. The CDR3 sequence is CSVEEDLAGVNERFF. CDR3 DNA: TGCAGCGTTGAAGAAGACCTAGCGGGAGTGAATGAGCGGTTCTTC.

The chain carries TRBV10-2 and TRBJ1-2, with D hard to call. This CDR3 comprises 14 residues. Germline V gene data show CDR1 as WSHSY and CDR2 as SAAADI. V lost 9 bases to trimming and J lost 7 bases, with 21 bases between them. CDR3 DNA sequence: TGCGCCAGTCTTACAACAGCGCAATTAGGTGGCTACACCTTC. This gives the protein CASLTTAQLGGYTF.

V usage is TRBV5-1 and J usage is TRBJ2-5, with TRBD2 matching over 8 bases. Per germline, CDR1 SGHRS and CDR2 YFSETQ. CDR3 length: 15 amino acids. Trimming cost V 1 base and J 0 bases; bases outside gene matches: 2. The CDR3 DNA follows: TGCGCCAGCAGCTTGACTAGCGGCAACCAAGAGACCCAGTACTTC. Amino acid sequence: CASSLTSGNQETQYF.

This clonotype was picked up a small number of times. The rearrangement joins TRBV10-3 to TRBJ2-1; 9 positions agree with TRBD2. The CDR3 covers 16 residues. The J segment lost 9 bases and the V segment lost 0 bases, leaving 9 bases of the junction unmatched. Germline V gene sequence: CDR1 ENHRY, CDR2 SYGVKD. The CDR3 DNA reads TGTGCCATCAGTGAGTCGATGCGGGAGGGCCGTAGTGAGCAGTTCTTC. Protein sequence: CAISESMREGRSEQFF.

The DNA of the CDR3 is TGCGCCAGCAGCCAACCCGGACGCTCGAGGGCGAACAATGAGCAGTTCTTC. Amino acids: CASSQPGRSRANNEQFF. J is TRBJ2-1 and V is TRBV4-1; D may be TRBD2 (5 bases). The ends were cut back, 2 bases at V and 5 bases at J, with 19 bases in the middle. The CDR3 runs to 17 residues. Germline loops: CDR1 MGHRA, CDR2 YSYEKL.

The table lists this clonotype with a few counts. The V call is TRBV7-9, the J call TRBJ2-5; D remains ambiguous. V was shortened by 5 bases and J by 4 bases, with 14 bases between the two germline ends. Per germline, CDR1 SEHNR and CDR2 FQNEAQ (reference sequence). CDR3 length equals 14 residues. CDR3 nucleotide sequence: TGTGCCAGCAGCCCCCCCCCTAGTCTAGAGACCCAGTACTTC. Its protein product is CASSPPPSLETQYF.

The V call is TRBV7-9, the J call TRBJ1-2; 7 nucleotides align to TRBD1. J lost 2 bases, V lost 2 bases, and 17 bases had no gene match. Germline V CDR1 and CDR2: SEHNR, FQNEAQ (reference sequence). This CDR3 has 19 residues. CDR3 amino acids: CASSLNIRRGSKQNYGYTF. CDR3 bases: TGTGCCAGCAGCTTAAATATCCGCAGGGGGTCTAAACAGAACTATGGCTACACCTTC.

This clonotype turned up a few times. The rearrangement links TRBV12-3 or TRBV12-4 to TRBJ1-5; 7 bases map to TRBD1. Unmatched junction bases numbered 7, after V lost 6 bases and J lost 2 bases. The CDR3 runs 15 residues. CDR3 in amino acids: CASSQQGYGNQPQHF. In DNA form, the CDR3 reads TGTGCCAGCAGCCAACAGGGGTACGGCAATCAGCCCCAGCATTTT.

The chain has TRBV6-5 and TRBJ2-1, with 12 bases lining up with TRBD2. This CDR3 comprises 16 residues. V shed 5 bases, J shed 2 bases, and the junction held 4 bases outside the gene matches. Germline loops: CDR1 MNHEY, CDR2 SVGAGI. CDR3 coding DNA: TGTGCCAGCAGTCGGCTAGCGGGGGGGCCCTACAATGAGCAGTTCTTC. This translates into CASSRLAGGPYNEQFF.

This chain uses TRBV9 with TRBJ2-3; TRBD2 agrees at 10 bases. The CDR3 consists of 16 residues. V was pared by 0 bases and J by 5 bases, with 6 bases of the junction left unmatched. CDR1 and CDR2 from the germline V gene are SGDLS and YYNGEE. The CDR3 loop reads CASSVVASGGGDTQYF. The CDR3 region has the DNA TGTGCCAGCAGCGTAGTGGCTAGCGGGGGAGGAGATACGCAGTATTTT.

The rearrangement joins TRBV5-1 to TRBJ2-6; D remains unclear. Germline assignment: CDR1 SGHRS and CDR2 YFSETQ. V was shortened by 6 bases and J by 1 base, with 8 bases between the two germline ends. The CDR3 covers 14 residues. CDR3 nucleotides: TGCGCCAGCAAGGCCTCATCTGGGGCCAACGTCCTGACTTTC. Amino acid sequence: CASKASSGANVLTF.

V and J are TRBV10-3 and TRBJ2-7; D perhaps matches TRBD2 (7 bases). Trimming shortened V by 3 bases and J by 1 base, and 16 bases separated the two germline ends. The CDR3 totals 16 residues. Germline V gene lookup returns CDR1 ENHRY and CDR2 SYGVKD. The chain's CDR3 is CAISDLGGALSYEQYF. The CDR3 nucleotides read TGTGCCATCAGTGATTTGGGGGGGGCCCTATCCTACGAGCAGTACTTC.

The gene calls are TRBV7-2 and TRBJ2-7; D may be TRBD1 (6 bases). The V gene lost 5 bases and the J gene lost 0 bases, with 20 bases spanning the gap. The germline gives CDR1 SGHTA, CDR2 FQGNSA. The CDR3 loop spans 17 amino acids. The CDR3 region is CASSHLRGTSNSYEQYF. CDR3 bases: TGTGCCAGCAGCCACCTTAGGGGGACATCAAACTCCTACGAGCAGTACTTC.

This clonotype was recorded a few times. The J gene is TRBJ2-7, the V gene TRBV14, with TRBD1 matching 7 bases. The V gene end was trimmed by 2 bases and the J gene end by 3 bases; junction bases not matched to a gene: 1. Germline CDR1 and CDR2: SGHDN and FVKESK. The CDR3 length is 13 residues. The DNA for the CDR3 is TGTGCCAGCAGCCAACGACAGGGCTACGAGCAGTACTTC. The encoded protein is CASSQRQGYEQYF.

The genes are TRBV9 and TRBJ1-5, with 11 bases aligning to TRBD1. The CDR3 has 16 residues. Germline CDR1 is SGDLS and CDR2 is YYNGEE. J was trimmed by 7 bases and V by 0 bases; bases with no gene match: 6. For the CDR3, the DNA is TGTGCCAGCAGCGTAGCGGGGACAGGGGGGTGGCAGCCCCAGCATTTT. Its translation is CASSVAGTGGWQPQHF.

The V and J genes are TRBV24-1 and TRBJ1-1; no firm D call. This CDR3 is built from 13 residues. The V gene lost 3 bases and the J gene lost 8 bases, with 12 bases spanning the gap. CDR1 is KGHDR and CDR2 is SFDVKD in the germline V gene. CDR3 nucleotide sequence: TGTGCCACCAGTGATCCCTTCTCATGGGAAGCTTTCTTT. Amino acids: CATSDPFSWEAFF.

The rearrangement uses TRBV4-1 and TRBJ1-1, with a tentative D call TRBD1 (6 bases). Germline CDR1 reads MGHRA; CDR2 reads YSYEKL. CDR3 size: 16 residues. V was clipped by 3 bases and J by 0 bases, with 14 bases between them. In DNA, the CDR3 is TGCGCCAGCAGCCAGGTACCCGGACAGATGAACACTGAAGCTTTCTTT. It is translated as CASSQVPGQMNTEAFF.

In this sample, this clonotype turned up a few times. The chain combines TRBV2 with TRBJ2-1; no reliable D call. Per germline, CDR1 SNHLY and CDR2 FYNNEI. This CDR3 comprises 13 residues. V lost 4 bases to trimming and J lost 8 bases, with 12 bases between them. CDR3 protein: CASSVAPTHEQFF. Written as DNA, the CDR3 is TGTGCCAGCAGTGTGGCTCCTACCCATGAGCAGTTCTTC.

This chain connects TRBV5-1 to TRBJ2-2; 10 bases line up with TRBD2. The J call is uncertain, as TRBJ2-3 better fits the DNA end. This CDR3 comprises 15 residues. Germline loops: CDR1 SGHRS, CDR2 YFSETQ. The CDR3 reads CASRARAGGHDTQYF. CDR3 coding DNA: TGCGCCAGCAGAGCTCGAGCGGGGGGGCACGATACGCAGTATTTT.

V usage is TRBV20-1 and J usage is TRBJ2-4; TRBD1 is a possible D gene (6 bases). The DNA end is more similar to TRBJ2-5, so the J call may be wrong. Per germline, CDR1 DFQATT and CDR2 SNEGSKA (reference sequence). This CDR3 is 12 amino acids long. The CDR3, as DNA: TGCAGTGCTGCCGGACAGTCCGTGACCCAGTACTTC. It is translated as CSAAGQSVTQYF.

J is TRBJ2-5 and V is TRBV7-2; TRBD2 matches 10 bases. V dropped 5 bases and J dropped 3; count of bases not matched to a gene: 15. This CDR3 has 18 residues. Germline V gene data show CDR1 as SGHTA and CDR2 as FQGNSA. CDR3 in amino acids: CASSAGHSGGLFKETQYF. The CDR3 nucleotides read TGTGCCAGCAGCGCAGGTCATAGCGGGGGGCTTTTTAAAGAGACCCAGTACTTC.